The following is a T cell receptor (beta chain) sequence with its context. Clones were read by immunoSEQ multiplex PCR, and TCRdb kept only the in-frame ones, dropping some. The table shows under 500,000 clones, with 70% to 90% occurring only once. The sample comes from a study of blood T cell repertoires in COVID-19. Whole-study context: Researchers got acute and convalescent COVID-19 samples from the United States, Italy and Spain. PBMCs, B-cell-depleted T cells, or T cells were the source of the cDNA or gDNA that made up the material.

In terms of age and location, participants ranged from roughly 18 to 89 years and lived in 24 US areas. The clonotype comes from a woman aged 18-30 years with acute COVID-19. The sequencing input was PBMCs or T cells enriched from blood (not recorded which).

The CDR3 bases are TGTGCCAGTATTGACTACGGTAGCTATGGCTACACCTTC. It translates to CASIDYGSYGYTF. The chain combines TRBV19 with TRBJ1-2; D is ambiguous. Germline loops: CDR1 LNHDA, CDR2 SQIVND (reference sequence). Trimming pared 7 bases from V and 4 bases from J, leaving 13 bases between. The CDR3 sequence is 13 residues long.